These 3 T cell receptor beta chains originate from one sample sequenced in a study of post-analysis software for immune sequencing data. No antigen is known for these receptors. Whole-study findings and limits: Roughly five TRBV segments appeared more often in patients than in controls, and TRBV5-6, TRBV5-1 and TRBV20-1 were among these.

Incorporated into the TCR beta cDNA libraries were unique molecular identifiers, which served to reduce PCR and sequencing biases. TCRdb re-called the PCR reads through MiXCR, storing one row per CDR3 protein. The sample records about 430,000 distinct CDR3 sequences, approximately 37% being singletons. Sequencing input: blood. The receptor set was obtained from a girl aged 2-9 years with multiple sclerosis.

This clonotype turned up a few times. The CDR3 DNA reads TGTGCCAGCTCACCACCCTCCGGTGGGAGCTCCTACGAGCAGTACTTC. This encodes CASSPPSGGSSYEQYF. The chain links TRBV18 to TRBJ2-7, with D perhaps matching TRBD2 (5 bases). The CDR3 loop spans 16 amino acids. The V gene's germline CDR1 is KGHSH and CDR2 LQKENI. The V end lost 0 bases, the J end lost 0 bases, and 12 bases lay between the germline ends.

The V gene is TRBV28, the J gene TRBJ2-7, with D perhaps matching TRBD1 or TRBD2 (5 bases each). The CDR3 runs 12 residues. V lost 10 bases and J 2 bases, leaving 12 bases between the germline ends. Germline CDR1 reads MDHEN; CDR2 reads SYDVKM. The DNA for the CDR3 is TGTGCCATTTCTAGAGGGGCCTACGAGCAGTACTTC. This gives the protein CAISRGAYEQYF.

On this clonotype itself: A much larger clone lies one base from this, so it may be a read error. The chain is built from TRBV6-1 and TRBJ2-1; D unclear. Germline V lookup: CDR1 MNHNS, CDR2 SASEGT. This CDR3 is built from 11 residues. V was shortened by 6 bases and J by 4 bases, with 4 bases between the two germline ends. CDR3 residues: CASRPYNEQFF. The CDR3 DNA reads as TGTGCCAGCAGACCGTACAATGAGCAGTTCTTC.